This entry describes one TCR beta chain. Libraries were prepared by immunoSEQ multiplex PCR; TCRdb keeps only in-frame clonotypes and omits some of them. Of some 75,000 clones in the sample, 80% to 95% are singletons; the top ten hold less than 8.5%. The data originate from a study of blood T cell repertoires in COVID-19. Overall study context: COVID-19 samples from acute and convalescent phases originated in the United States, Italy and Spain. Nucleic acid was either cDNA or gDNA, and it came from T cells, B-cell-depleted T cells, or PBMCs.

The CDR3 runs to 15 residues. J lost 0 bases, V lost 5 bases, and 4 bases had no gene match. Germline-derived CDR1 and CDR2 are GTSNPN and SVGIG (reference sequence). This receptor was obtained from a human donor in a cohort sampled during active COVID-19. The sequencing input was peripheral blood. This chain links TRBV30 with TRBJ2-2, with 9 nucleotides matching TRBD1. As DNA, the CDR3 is TGTGCCTGGGGGACAGGGCTTTCGAACACCGGGGAGCTGTTTTTT. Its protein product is CAWGTGLSNTGELFF.